This T cell receptor beta chain was sequenced for a study of CD8 T cells in Susac syndrome. The study's findings and limits: The study conceded that relatively few individuals underwent its TCR sequencing and HLA analysis.

CDR3 length: 13 amino acids. In germline, CDR1 is LNHDA, CDR2 SQIVND (reference sequence). Losses at the gene ends were 7 bases for V and 6 bases for J; bases not matched to a gene: 8. The RNA input was roughly 0.45 to 1 ug, and it was reverse transcribed with random hexamers. Amplification of the TCR beta CDR3 was carried out by immunoSEQ multiplex PCR, which spanned a total of 54 Vbeta and 13 Jbeta segments. One entry per CDR3 protein results from TCRdb running MiXCR on the immunoSEQ multiplex PCR reads. The repertoire has 120,000 to 150,000 distinct CDR3 sequences, approximately 94% of them found once; the top ten carry around 0.08%. For this clonotype: What it binds is not known.

High-throughput TCR beta sequencing covered peripheral CD8+ and CD4+ T cells. CD8+ and CD4+ T cells were negatively isolated; TEMRA cells were FACS-enriched. The chain employs TRBV19 and TRBJ2-7, with 8 bases lining up with TRBD1. Sequencing was performed on CD4+ T cells from PBMCs. The TCR sequence derives from a human donor in good health. CDR3 residues: CASKEDRVSEQYF. DNA of the CDR3: TGTGCCAGTAAAGAGGACAGGGTTTCCGAGCAGTACTTC.